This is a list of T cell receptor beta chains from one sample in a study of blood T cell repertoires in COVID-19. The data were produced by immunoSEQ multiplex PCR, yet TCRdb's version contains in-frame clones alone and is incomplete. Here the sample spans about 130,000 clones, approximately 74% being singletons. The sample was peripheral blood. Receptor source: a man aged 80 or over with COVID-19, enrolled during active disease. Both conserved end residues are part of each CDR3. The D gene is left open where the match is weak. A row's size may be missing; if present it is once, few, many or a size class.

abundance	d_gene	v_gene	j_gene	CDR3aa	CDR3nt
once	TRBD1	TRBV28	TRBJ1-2	CASSLGDRANYGYTF	TGTGCCAGCAGTTTGGGAGACAGGGCTAACTATGGCTACACCTTC
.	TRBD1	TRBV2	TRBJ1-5	CASSGGQGSNQPQHF	TGTGCCAGCAGTGGGGGACAGGGCAGCAATCAGCCCCAGCATTTT
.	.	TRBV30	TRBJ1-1	CAWSRNGGLTEAFF	TGTGCCTGGAGTAGAAATGGGGGCCTGACTGAAGCTTTCTTT
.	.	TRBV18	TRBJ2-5	CASSPPDWKETQYF	TGTGCCAGCTCACCCCCGGACTGGAAAGAGACCCAGTACTTC
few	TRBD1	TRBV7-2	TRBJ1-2	CASSLAFQGGLNYGYTF	TGTGCCAGCAGCTTAGCCTTTCAGGGGGGTCTTAACTATGGCTACACCTTC
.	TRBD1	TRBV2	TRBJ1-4	CASTERQGFAKLFF	TGTGCCAGCACTGAGAGACAGGGGTTTGCGAAACTGTTTTTT
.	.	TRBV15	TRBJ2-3	CATSRGSSTDTQYF	TGTGCCACCAGCAGAGGGAGTAGCACAGATACGCAGTATTTT
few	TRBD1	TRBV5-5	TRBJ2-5	CASSLGDSLQETQYF	TGTGCCAGCAGCTTGGGGGACAGCCTACAAGAGACCCAGTACTTC
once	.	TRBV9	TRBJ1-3	CASSAADSGNTIYF	TGTGCCAGCAGCGCCGCAGACTCTGGAAACACCATATATTTT
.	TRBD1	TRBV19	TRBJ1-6	CASSALPGTGVSPLHF	TGTGCCAGTAGTGCCCTCCCTGGGACAGGGGTCTCACCCCTCCACTTT
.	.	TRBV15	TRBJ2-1	CATSMSLANYNEQFF	TGTGCCACCAGCATGTCCCTAGCGAACTACAATGAGCAGTTCTTC
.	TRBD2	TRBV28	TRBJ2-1	CASKEREFGQFF	TGTGCCAGCAAGGAGCGGGAGTTCGGGCAGTTCTTC
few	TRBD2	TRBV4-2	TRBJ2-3	CASSPLPQTSGGGGSTDTQYF	TGTGCCAGCAGCCCCCTCCCCCAGACTAGCGGAGGCGGGGGGAGCACAGATACGCAGTATTTT
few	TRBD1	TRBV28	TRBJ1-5	CASQTGDVRGQPQHF	TGTGCCAGCCAGACAGGGGACGTAAGGGGGCAGCCCCAGCATTTT
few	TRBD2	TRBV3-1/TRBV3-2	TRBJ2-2	CASSFLLAGKNTGELFF	TGTGCCAGCAGCTTTCTACTAGCGGGCAAGAACACCGGGGAGCTGTTTTTT
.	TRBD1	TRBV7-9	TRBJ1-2	CASSLVGTGYGYTF	TGTGCCAGCAGCTTAGTGGGGACAGGGTATGGCTACACCTTC
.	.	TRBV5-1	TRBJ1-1	CASSADIPNTEAFF	TGCGCCAGCAGCGCCGACATTCCGAACACTGAAGCTTTCTTT
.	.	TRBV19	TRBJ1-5	CASRARGGNQPQHF	TGTGCCAGTAGGGCCCGGGGGGGCAATCAGCCCCAGCATTTT
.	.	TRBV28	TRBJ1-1	CASSQLSRVNTEAFF	TGTGCCAGCAGTCAGCTATCTCGGGTGAACACTGAAGCTTTCTTT
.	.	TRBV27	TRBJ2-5	CASSPFPDSQETQYF	TGTGCCAGCAGCCCCTTTCCCGACAGCCAAGAGACCCAGTACTTC
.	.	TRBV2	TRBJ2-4	CASTLGRHRNIQYF	TGTGCCAGCACCCTGGGGAGGCACCGAAACATTCAGTACTTC
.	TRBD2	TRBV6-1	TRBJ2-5	CASSEWVSGRKQETQYF	TGTGCCAGCAGTGAATGGGTTAGCGGGAGAAAGCAAGAGACCCAGTACTTC
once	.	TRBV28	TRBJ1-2	CASSTSGIGYGYTF	TGTGCCAGCAGCACGTCAGGGATAGGCTATGGCTACACCTTC